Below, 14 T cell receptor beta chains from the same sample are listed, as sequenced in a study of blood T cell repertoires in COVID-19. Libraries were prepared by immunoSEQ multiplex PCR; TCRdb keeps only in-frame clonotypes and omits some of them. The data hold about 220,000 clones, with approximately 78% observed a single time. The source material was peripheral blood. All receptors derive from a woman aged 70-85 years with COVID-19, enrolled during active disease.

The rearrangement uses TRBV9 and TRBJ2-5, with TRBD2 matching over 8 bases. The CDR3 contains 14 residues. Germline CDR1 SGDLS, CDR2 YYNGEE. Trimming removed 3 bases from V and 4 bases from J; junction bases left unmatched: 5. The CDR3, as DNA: TGTGCCAGCAGCGGGACGGGGGGGCGAGAGACCCAGTACTTC. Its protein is CASSGTGGRETQYF.

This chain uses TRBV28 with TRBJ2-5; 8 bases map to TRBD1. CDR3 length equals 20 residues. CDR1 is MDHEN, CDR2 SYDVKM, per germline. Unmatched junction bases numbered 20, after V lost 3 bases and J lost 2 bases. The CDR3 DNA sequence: TGTGCCAGCAGTTTCGACCCCCGAATACAGGGGGGCGAGGATCAAGAGACCCAGTACTTC. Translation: CASSFDPRIQGGEDQETQYF. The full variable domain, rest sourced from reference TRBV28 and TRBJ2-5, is DVKVTQSSRYLVKRTGEKVFLECVQDMDHENMFWYRQDPGLGLRLIYFSYDVKMKEKGDIPEGYSVSREKKERFSLILESASTNQTSMYLCASSFDPRIQGGEDQETQYFGPGTRLLVL.

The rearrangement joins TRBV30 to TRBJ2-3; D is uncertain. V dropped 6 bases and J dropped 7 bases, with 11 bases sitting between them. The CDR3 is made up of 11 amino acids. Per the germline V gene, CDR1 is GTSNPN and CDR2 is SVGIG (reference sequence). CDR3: CACLSDYTQYF. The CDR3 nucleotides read TGTGCCTGCCTGAGCGACTATACGCAGTATTTT.

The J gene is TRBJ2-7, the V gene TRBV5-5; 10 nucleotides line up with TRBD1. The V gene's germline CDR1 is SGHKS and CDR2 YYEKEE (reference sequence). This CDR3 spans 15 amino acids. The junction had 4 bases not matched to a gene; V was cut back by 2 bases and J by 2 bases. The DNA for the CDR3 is TGTGCCAGCAGCTTTGTAGGACAGGGGGCCTACGAGCAGTACTTC. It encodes CASSFVGQGAYEQYF. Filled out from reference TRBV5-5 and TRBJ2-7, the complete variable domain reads DAGVTQSPTHLIKTRGQQVTLRCSPISGHKSVSWYQQVLGQGPQFIFQYYEKEERGRGNFPDRFSARQFPNYSSELNVNALLLGDSALYLCASSFVGQGAYEQYFGPGTRLTVT.

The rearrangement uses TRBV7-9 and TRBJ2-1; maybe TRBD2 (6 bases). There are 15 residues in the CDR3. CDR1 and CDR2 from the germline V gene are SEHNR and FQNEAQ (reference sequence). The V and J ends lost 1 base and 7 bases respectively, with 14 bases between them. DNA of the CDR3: TGTGCCAGCAGCTTAGAAGGAGGGCCTATGAATGAGCAGTTCTTC. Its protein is CASSLEGGPMNEQFF.

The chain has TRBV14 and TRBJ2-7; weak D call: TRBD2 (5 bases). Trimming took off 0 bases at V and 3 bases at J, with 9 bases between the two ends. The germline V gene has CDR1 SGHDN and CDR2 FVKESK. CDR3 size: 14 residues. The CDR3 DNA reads TGTGCCAGCAGCCAAGAGGGAGTGCACTACGAGCAGTACTTC. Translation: CASSQEGVHYEQYF.

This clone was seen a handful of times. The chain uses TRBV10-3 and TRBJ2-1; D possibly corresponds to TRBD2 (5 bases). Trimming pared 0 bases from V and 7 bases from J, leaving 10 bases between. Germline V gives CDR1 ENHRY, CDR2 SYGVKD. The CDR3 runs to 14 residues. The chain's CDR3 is CAISESSGWNEQFF. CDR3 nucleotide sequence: TGTGCCATCAGTGAGTCGTCGGGGTGGAATGAGCAGTTCTTC.

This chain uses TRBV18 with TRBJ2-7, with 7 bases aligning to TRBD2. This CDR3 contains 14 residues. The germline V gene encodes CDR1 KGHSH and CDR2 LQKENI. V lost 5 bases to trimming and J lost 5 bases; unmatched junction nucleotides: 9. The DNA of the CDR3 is TGTGCCAGCTCAGCGGGGACTAAAGGCCACGAGCAGTACTTC. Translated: CASSAGTKGHEQYF.

The CDR3, as DNA: TGTGCCAGCAGCCTGGAGTCCGGGGAGCTGTTTTTT. This encodes CASSLESGELFF. This chain uses TRBV12-3 or TRBV12-4 with TRBJ2-2; unclear D gene. The V gene lost 6 bases and the J gene lost 6 bases, with 8 bases spanning the gap. The CDR3 sequence is 12 residues long.

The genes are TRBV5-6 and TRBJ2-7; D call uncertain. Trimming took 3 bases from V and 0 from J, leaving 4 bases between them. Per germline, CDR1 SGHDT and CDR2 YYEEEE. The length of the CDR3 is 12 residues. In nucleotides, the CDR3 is TGTGCCAGCAGCTCTTACTCCTACGAGCAGTACTTC. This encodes CASSSYSYEQYF.

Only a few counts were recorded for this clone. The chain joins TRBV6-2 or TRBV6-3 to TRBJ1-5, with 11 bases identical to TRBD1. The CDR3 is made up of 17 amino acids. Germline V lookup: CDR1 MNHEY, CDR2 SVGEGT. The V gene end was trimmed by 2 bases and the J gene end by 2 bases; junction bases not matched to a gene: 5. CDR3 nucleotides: TGTGCCAGCAGTTACACGAGGACAGGGGGCCGCAATCAGCCCCAGCATTTT. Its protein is CASSYTRTGGRNQPQHF.

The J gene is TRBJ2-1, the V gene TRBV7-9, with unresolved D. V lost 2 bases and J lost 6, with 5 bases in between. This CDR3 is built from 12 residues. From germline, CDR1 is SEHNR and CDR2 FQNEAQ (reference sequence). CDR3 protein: CASSLSSNEQFF. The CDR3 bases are TGTGCCAGCAGCTTAAGCTCCAATGAGCAGTTCTTC.

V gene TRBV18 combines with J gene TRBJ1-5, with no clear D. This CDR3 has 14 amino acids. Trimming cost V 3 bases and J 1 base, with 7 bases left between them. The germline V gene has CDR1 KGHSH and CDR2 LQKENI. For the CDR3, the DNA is TGTGCCAGCTCACCGGGCGTCAGCAATCAGCCCCAGCATTTT. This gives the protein CASSPGVSNQPQHF.

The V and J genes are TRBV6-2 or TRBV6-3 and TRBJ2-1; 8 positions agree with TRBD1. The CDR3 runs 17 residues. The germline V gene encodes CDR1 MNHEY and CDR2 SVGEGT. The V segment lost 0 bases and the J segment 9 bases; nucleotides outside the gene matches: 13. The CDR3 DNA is TGTGCCAGCAGTTACTCGATTCCCGGACAGGGAGGTGTTGAGCAGTTCTTC. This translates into CASSYSIPGQGGVEQFF.